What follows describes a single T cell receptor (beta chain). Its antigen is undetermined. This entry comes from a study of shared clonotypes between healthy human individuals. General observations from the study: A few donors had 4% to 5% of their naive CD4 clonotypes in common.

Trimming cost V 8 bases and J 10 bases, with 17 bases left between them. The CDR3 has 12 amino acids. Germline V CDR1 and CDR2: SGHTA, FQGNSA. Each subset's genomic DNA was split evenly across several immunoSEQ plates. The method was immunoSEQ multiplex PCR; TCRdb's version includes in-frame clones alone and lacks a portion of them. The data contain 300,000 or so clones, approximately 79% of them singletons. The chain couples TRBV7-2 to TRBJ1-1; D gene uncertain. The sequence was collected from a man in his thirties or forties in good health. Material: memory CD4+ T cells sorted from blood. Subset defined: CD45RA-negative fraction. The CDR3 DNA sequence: TGTGCCAGCGGGAGGGCCCTACTGGGAGCTTTCTTT. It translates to CASGRALLGAFF.